This T cell receptor (beta chain) was sequenced for a study of T cells after yellow fever vaccination. TCRdb passed the 5' RACE reads through MiXCR, listing each CDR3 protein once. The sample includes some 73,000 distinct CDR3 sequences, 7.5% to 8% of them seen just once. This clonotype was found many times. There are 12 residues in the CDR3. Trimming left V 5 bases short and J 3 bases short, with 8 bases between. Germline V gives CDR1 SGHTA, CDR2 FQGNSA. The sequence was collected from a man aged 25-45 years who received the YFV17D yellow fever vaccine. The sample consisted of CD8+ T cells sorted from PBMCs, taken on the day of the yellow fever booster vaccination. The V and J genes are TRBV7-2 and TRBJ2-7; tentatively, D is TRBD1 (5 bases). In DNA form, the CDR3 reads TGTGCCAGCAGCGCAGGGTTCTACGAGCAGTACTTC. Translated, it gives CASSAGFYEQYF.